The clone carrying this T cell receptor (beta chain) occurred once. After removal of 5 bases from V and 8 bases from J, the junction contained 4 bases not matched to a gene. Germline CDR1 and CDR2: WSHSY and SAAADI. This CDR3 region has 14 residues. This record belongs to a study of T cells in Graves' hyperthyroidism and ophthalmopathy. TCR beta CDR3 sequences were amplified from RNA transcripts. A set of HTBI primers served as the primers for a first-round RT-PCR of the TCR CDR3. TCRdb re-called the multiplex PCR reads through MiXCR, storing one row per CDR3 protein. The sample holds a few hundred thousand distinct CDR3 sequences, roughly 15% seen once.

The V gene is TRBV10-2, the J gene TRBJ2-7, with 15 bases fitting TRBD2. The clonotype was recovered from a woman between 18 and 29 years old with Graves' hyperthyroidism. Material for sequencing was blood. CDR3 amino acids: CASSRTSGRAKQYF. CDR3 nucleotide sequence: TGCGCCAGCAGTCGGACTAGCGGGAGGGCCAAGCAGTACTTC.